The clone carrying this T cell receptor beta chain was observed a few times. The data belong to a study of blood T cell repertoires in COVID-19. Across the whole study: COVID-19 samples, acute and convalescent, were from the United States, Italy and Spain. PBMCs, B-cell-depleted T cells, or T cells provided the cDNA or gDNA that made up the material.

Trimming removed 0 bases from V and 6 bases from J, with 8 bases in between. CDR1 is SEHNR and CDR2 is FQNEAQ in the germline V gene (reference sequence). CDR3 size: 14 residues. The authors' processing: Using reference gene primer amplification, nucleated cell counts were estimated. The repertoire was sequenced with immunoSEQ multiplex PCR; TCRdb's copy has only in-frame clones and lacks some. V and J calls and clone size come straight from that table; D and trimming were deduced from the DNA. Seen here are tens of thousands of clones, around 84% observed once, and the top ten hold around 4%. This TCR came from a man aged 50 to 60 with acute or convalescent COVID-19. Material: peripheral blood. The gene calls are TRBV7-9 and TRBJ1-4; D gene uncertain. The CDR3 is CASSLAEADEKLFF. CDR3 nucleotides: TGTGCCAGCAGCTTAGCAGAGGCGGATGAAAAACTGTTTTTT. The full variable domain, completed using reference TRBV7-9 and TRBJ1-4, is DTGVSQNPRHKITKRGQNVTFRCDPISEHNRLYWYRQTLGQGPEFLTYFQNEAQLEKSRLLSDRFSAERPKGSFSTLEIQRTEQGDSAMYLCASSLAEADEKLFFGSGTQLSVL.